This T cell receptor beta chain was recorded in a study of cytomegalovirus exposure and HLA in healthy donors. Across the study: From approximately 170 million T cells, an earlier analysis saw some 120 million unique TCR beta sequences. Study results and caveats: The study recorded 150 to 200 TCR beta chains that were cytomegalovirus-associated. Clonal expansion was found to be greater in HLA-associated TCR beta chains than in equally common others in a later analysis. Cytomegalovirus status was reportedly diagnosed by the classifier with high specificity and sensitivity.

The germline gives CDR1 SGHRS, CDR2 YFSETQ. After removal of 0 bases from V and 0 bases from J, the junction contained 9 bases not matched to a gene. This CDR3 is built from 20 residues. PCR amplification relied on 60 Vbeta primers (plus 13 Jbeta primers). Only in-frame clones appear in the TCRdb table, and some are missing; sequencing was by immunoSEQ multiplex PCR. The data show tens of thousands of clones, 80% seen once. Worth noting for this clone: Its antigen is undetermined.

The TCR originated in a male donor in good health and CMV-seronegative. The sample comprised PBMCs. This chain joins TRBV5-1 and TRBJ2-2, with TRBD2 identical over 12 bases. The CDR3 region has the DNA TGCGCCAGCAGCTTGGACGGACTAGCGGGGACCCTAACGAACACCGGGGAGCTGTTTTTT. This translates into CASSLDGLAGTLTNTGELFF.